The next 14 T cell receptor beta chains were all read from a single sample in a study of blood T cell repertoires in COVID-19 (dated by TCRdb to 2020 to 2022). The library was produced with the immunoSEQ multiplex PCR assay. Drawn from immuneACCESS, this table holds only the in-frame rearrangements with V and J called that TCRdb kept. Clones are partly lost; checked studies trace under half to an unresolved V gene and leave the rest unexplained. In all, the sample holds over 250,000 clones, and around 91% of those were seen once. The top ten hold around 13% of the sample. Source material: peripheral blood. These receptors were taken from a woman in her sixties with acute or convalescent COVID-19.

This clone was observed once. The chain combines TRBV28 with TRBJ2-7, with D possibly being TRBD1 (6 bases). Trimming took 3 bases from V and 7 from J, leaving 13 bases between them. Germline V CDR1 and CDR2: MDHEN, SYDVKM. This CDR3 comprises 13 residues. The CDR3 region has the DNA TGTGCCAGCAGTTTTATCGGACAGAGAGAGCAGTACTTC. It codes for CASSFIGQREQYF.

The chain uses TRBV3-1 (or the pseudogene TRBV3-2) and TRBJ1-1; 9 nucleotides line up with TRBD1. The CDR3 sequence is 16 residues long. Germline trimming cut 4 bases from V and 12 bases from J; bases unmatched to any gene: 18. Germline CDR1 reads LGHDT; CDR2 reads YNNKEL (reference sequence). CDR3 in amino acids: CASSPGPGTGLESTFF. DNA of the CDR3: TGTGCCAGCAGCCCGGGGCCGGGGACAGGGCTCGAGTCGACTTTCTTT.

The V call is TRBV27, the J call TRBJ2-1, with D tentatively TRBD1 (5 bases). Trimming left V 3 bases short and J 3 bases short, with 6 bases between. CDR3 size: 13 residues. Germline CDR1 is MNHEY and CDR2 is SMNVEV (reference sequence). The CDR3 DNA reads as TGTGCCAGCAGTTTTCAGGGCTACAATGAGCAGTTCTTC. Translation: CASSFQGYNEQFF.

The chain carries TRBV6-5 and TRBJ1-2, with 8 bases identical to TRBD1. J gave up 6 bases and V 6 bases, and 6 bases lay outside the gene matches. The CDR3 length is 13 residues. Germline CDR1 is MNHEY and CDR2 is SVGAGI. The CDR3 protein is CASRVAGGDGYTF. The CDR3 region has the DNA TGTGCCAGCAGGGTTGCAGGGGGCGATGGCTACACCTTC.

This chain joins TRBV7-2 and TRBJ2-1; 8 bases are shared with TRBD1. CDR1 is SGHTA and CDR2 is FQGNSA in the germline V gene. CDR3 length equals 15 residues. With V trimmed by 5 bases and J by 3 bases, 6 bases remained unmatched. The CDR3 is CASSPDRELYNEQFF. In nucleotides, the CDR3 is TGTGCCAGCAGCCCGGACAGGGAACTCTACAATGAGCAGTTCTTC.

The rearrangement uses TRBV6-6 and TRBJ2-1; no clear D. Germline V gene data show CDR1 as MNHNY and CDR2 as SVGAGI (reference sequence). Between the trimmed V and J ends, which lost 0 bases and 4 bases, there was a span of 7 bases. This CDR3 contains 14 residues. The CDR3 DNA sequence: TGTGCCAGCAGTTACTCGAATAGTTACAATGAGCAGTTCTTC. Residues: CASSYSNSYNEQFF.

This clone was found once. The CDR3 DNA is TGTGCCAGCAGCCAAGGGACAGCCTATGGCTACACCTTC. Its translation is CASSQGTAYGYTF. V and J are TRBV3-1 (or the pseudogene TRBV3-2) and TRBJ1-2; TRBD1 might be the D (6 bases). CDR3 size: 13 residues. Germline V gene sequence: CDR1 LGHDT, CDR2 YNNKEL (reference sequence). The ends were cut back, 1 base at V and 4 bases at J, with 7 bases in the middle.

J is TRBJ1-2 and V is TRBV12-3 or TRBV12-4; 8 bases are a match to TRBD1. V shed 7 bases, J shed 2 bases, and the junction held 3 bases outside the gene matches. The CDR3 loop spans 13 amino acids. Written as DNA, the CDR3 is TGTGCCAGCACTTGGGACAGGAACTATGGCTACACCTTC. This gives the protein CASTWDRNYGYTF.

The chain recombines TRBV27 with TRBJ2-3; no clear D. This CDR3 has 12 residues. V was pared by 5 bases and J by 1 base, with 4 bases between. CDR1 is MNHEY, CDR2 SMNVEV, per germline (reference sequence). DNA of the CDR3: TGTGCCAGCAGTCATCGCACAGATACGCAGTATTTT. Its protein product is CASSHRTDTQYF.

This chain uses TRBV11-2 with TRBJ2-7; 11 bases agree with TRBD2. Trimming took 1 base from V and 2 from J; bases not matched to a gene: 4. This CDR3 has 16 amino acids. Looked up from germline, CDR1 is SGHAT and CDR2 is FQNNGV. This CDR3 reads CASSLGTSGFTYEQYF. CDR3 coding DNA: TGTGCCAGCAGCTTAGGGACTAGCGGGTTTACCTACGAGCAGTACTTC.

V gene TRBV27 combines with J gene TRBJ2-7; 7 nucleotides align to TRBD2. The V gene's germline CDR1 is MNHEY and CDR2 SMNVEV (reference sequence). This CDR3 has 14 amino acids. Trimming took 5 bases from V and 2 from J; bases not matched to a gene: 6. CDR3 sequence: CASSEAGAPYEQYF. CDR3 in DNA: TGTGCCAGCAGTGAGGCGGGAGCCCCCTACGAGCAGTACTTC.

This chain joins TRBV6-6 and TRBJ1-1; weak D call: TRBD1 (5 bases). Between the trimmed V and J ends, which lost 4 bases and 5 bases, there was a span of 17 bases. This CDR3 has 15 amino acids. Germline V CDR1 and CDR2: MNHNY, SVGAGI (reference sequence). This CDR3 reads CASSSGGPEGTEAFF. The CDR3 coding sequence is TGTGCCAGCAGTTCGGGGGGTCCTGAGGGGACTGAAGCTTTCTTT.

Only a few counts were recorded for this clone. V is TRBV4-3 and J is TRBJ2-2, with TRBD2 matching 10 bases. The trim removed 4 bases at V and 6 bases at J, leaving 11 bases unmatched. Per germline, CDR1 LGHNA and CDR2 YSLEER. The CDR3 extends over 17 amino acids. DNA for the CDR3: TGCGCCAGCAGCCCCCTAGGGCTAGCGGGAGTCCCCGGGGAGCTGTTTTTT. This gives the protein CASSPLGLAGVPGELFF.

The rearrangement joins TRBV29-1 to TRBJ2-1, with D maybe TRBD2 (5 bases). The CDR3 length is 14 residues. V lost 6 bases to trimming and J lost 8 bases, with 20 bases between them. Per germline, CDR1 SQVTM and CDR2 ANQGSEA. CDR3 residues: CSVDGAVGLDEQFF. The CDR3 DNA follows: TGCAGCGTCGATGGAGCGGTGGGGTTGGATGAGCAGTTCTTC.